This T cell receptor beta chain was sequenced during a study of vaccination and CD4 T cells after COVID-19. The overall study: Cells received overlapping spike peptides from SARS-CoV-2, HCoV-NL63, HCoV-OC43 and HCoV-229E as stimulation.

V lost 5 bases and J lost 7, with 14 bases in between. The CDR3 contains 13 residues. Germline loops: CDR1 SGHVS, CDR2 FQNEAQ. Once obtained from cultured CD4+ T cells, the DNA was sequenced using the Oncomine TCR Beta short-read assay. TCRdb processed the PCR reads anew with MiXCR; each CDR3 protein has one entry. This table holds about 25,000 distinct CDR3 sequences, 42% found once. Concerning this clonotype: Its antigen is currently unknown.

Time point described: late sampling 161 to 241 days after vaccination in three convalescent patients. The treatment: approximately nine-day PBMC culture with coronavirus spike peptide pools or control peptides (ViraFEST assay). Via ViraFEST, peptide pools expanded antigen-specific T cells before TCR sequencing. This clonotype was obtained from a human donor who had recovered from COVID-19. Sample: CD4+ T cells from blood, cultured in vitro, taken about 7 months after SARS-CoV-2 vaccination. The V and J genes are TRBV7-8 and TRBJ1-2; D might be TRBD1 (6 bases). CDR3 region: CASSNRDTSGYTF. CDR3 in DNA: TGTGCCAGCAGCAACCGGGACACGAGTGGCTACACCTTC. Drawing the rest from reference TRBV7-8 and TRBJ1-2, the complete variable domain is GAGVSQSPRYKVAKRGQDVALRCDPISGHVSLFWYQQALGQGPEFLTYFQNEAQLDKSGLPSDRFFAERPEGSVSTLKIQRTQQEDSAVYLCASSNRDTSGYTFGSGTRLTVV.